The clone carrying this T cell receptor beta chain came up a few times. Its antigen is unidentified. Donor samples were obtained from healthy Caucasian individuals from Russia, aged about 6 to 90. This specimen belongs to a study of blood T cells in healthy people across ages. This CDR3 has 13 amino acids. V shed 6 bases and J shed 1 base, with 8 bases lying between them. From germline, CDR1 is SGHRS and CDR2 YFSETQ. With a J-beta primer mix and a sample-barcoded 5' primer, a second PCR ran about 7 to 11 cycles. Tags on each cDNA molecule came from a template-switch adaptor with 12 random nucleotides. No fewer than 3 million CDR3-containing paired-end reads came from each sample. TCRdb itself ran the 5' RACE reads through MiXCR, one entry per CDR3 protein. Among 450,000 to 700,000 distinct CDR3 sequences listed, 25% to 30% were seen once. Findings and limits, study-wide: Estimates based on one million T cells were treated as lower bounds.

This TCR derives from a woman in her seventies in good health. Sequencing was performed on blood. This chain uses TRBV5-1 with TRBJ1-3; D is ambiguous. CDR3 region: CASIGESGNTIYF. In DNA form, the CDR3 reads TGCGCCAGCATCGGGGAGTCTGGAAACACCATATATTTT.